This entry concerns a single T cell receptor beta chain. This clonotype showed up many times. The antigen this receptor binds is unknown. There are no base qualities to consult, and no much larger clone falls within one base. This specimen belongs to a study of early T cells in non-severe SARS-CoV-2 infection (TCRdb year 2021). Study-wide context: TCR sequencing used bulk RNA from unsorted whole blood, so alpha and beta chains could not be paired. General conclusions and limits of the study: VDJdb matching was skewed toward anti-spike CD8 responses and likely underestimated virus-specific expansions by missing private and CD4 specificities.

Trimming leaves V shorter by 0 bases and J shorter by 6 bases, with the junction holding 4 bases beyond the gene matches. The CDR3 numbers 13 residues from cysteine through phenylalanine. Only the CDR3 DNA is retained, 39 bases long and in frame from the first base. Looking up the germline V gene (reference sequence) yields CDR1 GTSNPN and CDR2 SVGIG. This was a case-control study nested in a cohort of healthcare workers in London, UK, who had nasopharyngeal swab PCR tests and blood samples taken every week. Healthcare workers were recruited during the week of the UK lockdown, between 23 and 31 March 2020, and followed weekly for up to roughly 15 weeks. Library preparation used 5' RACE. Sequencing used a NextSeq 500. In the TCR library protocol, unique molecular identifiers were attached to individual cDNA molecules to correct for PCR bias and sequencing error. Both TCR alpha and beta chains were sequenced, and tight co-correlation was observed between alpha and beta sequence abundances in each sample. Per the source publication's procedure: Decombinator V4 was used to annotate the V gene, J gene and CDR3 of the TCR sequences. TCRs were defined as expanded if a significant change between any two time points was detected under a Poisson model with p below 0.0001. TCR abundances were normalised to the total number of TCRs sequenced in each sample and reported as counts per million. MAIT TCRs were defined by TRAV1-2 paired with TRAJ12, TRAJ20 or TRAJ33, and iNKT TCRs by TRAV10 paired with TRAJ18. VDJdb, accessed 1 November 2021, was searched for CMV, EBV and SARS-CoV-2 annotated TCRs, excluding TCRs annotated for multiple antigens. The public reads were reprocessed in TCRdb via fastp at Q25 and MiXCR, keeping in-frame beta chains. Rows with a matching CDR3 protein are joined into one entry that keeps the most common DNA and genes. TCRdb, rather than the study authors, made the V and J calls. The table for this sample lists some 87,000 distinct CDR3 sequences; roughly 15% of them were counted only once. The ten biggest clones cover about 1.5% of the sample.

This receptor was obtained from an adult who was a healthcare worker with PCR-confirmed SARS-CoV-2 infection or an uninfected control (not recorded which). The sequence joins TRBV30 to TRBJ1-1, and 7 junctional nucleotides match TRBD1. Sequencing was carried out using whole blood. DNA sequence: TGTGCCTGGAGTGTACAGGGGCCCGCTGAAGCTTTCTTT. This codes for CAWSVQGPAEAFF.